The present entry profiles one TCR beta chain with its context. Its cognate antigen is unknown. The record originates from a study of CD8 T cells in ankylosing spondylitis. Study results and caveats: Disease-linked clones reportedly concentrated significantly in matched ankylosing spondylitis synovial fluid. A TCR beta motif of several highly homologous variants seemed to mark ankylosing spondylitis blood.

The germline gives CDR1 MNHEY, CDR2 SMNVEV (reference sequence). Trimming pared 6 bases from V and 13 bases from J, leaving 13 bases between. CDR3 length: 12 amino acids. TCRdb re-analysed the 5' RACE reads in MiXCR, keeping a single row per CDR3 protein. The table records just under 550,000 distinct CDR3 sequences, 10% to 15% of them present only once. V usage is TRBV27 and J usage is TRBJ1-6; maybe TRBD1 (5 bases). Sequenced material: blood, either unsorted or a sorted T cell fraction (not recorded which). The clonotype was recovered from a male donor with ankylosing spondylitis. This chain's CDR3 is CASSPWGRPLHF. The CDR3 nucleotides are TGTGCCAGCAGCCCTTGGGGGAGGCCCCTCCACTTT.